The 3 T cell receptor beta chains below were found in one sample sequenced in a study of T cells in Graves' hyperthyroidism and ophthalmopathy (dated by TCRdb to the late 2010s). Library prep was done by multiplex PCR. Data came from an Illumina HiSeq 2000. Amplification of TCR beta CDR3 regions was carried out from RNA transcripts. For the first round of RT-PCR on the TCR CDR3, the HTBI primer set was used together with the Qiagen OneStep RT-PCR kit. TCRdb's own reprocessing of the public reads used fastp at Q25 and MiXCR and kept productive beta chains. Rows with a matching CDR3 protein are joined into one entry that keeps the most common DNA and genes. The sample profile shows approximately 510,000 distinct CDR3 sequences; about 45% of them were found once. The ten largest make up about two fifths of the sample. The specimen sequenced was peripheral blood or thyroid tissue (not recorded which). These receptors all stem from an adult woman with Graves' disease, either hyperthyroidism or ophthalmopathy (not recorded which).

This clonotype was found many times. V and J are TRBV20-1 and TRBJ1-2, with TRBD1 matching over 10 bases. The CDR3 totals 16 residues. V gave up 2 bases and J gave up 5 bases; unmatched junction bases: 11. Germline V gives CDR1 DFQATT, CDR2 SNEGSKA (reference sequence). Written as DNA, the CDR3 is TGCAGTGCTAGAATCCGGGACAGGGGCGCTGGTTATGGCTACACCTTC. Encoded protein: CSARIRDRGAGYGYTF.

This clonotype was recorded at least ten times. The rearrangement uses TRBV4-2 and TRBJ1-2; tentative D call: TRBD1 (5 bases). V was clipped by 2 bases and J by 6 bases, with 16 bases between them. Germline assignment: CDR1 LGHNA and CDR2 YNFKEQ. CDR3 size: 15 residues. CDR3 sequence: CASSQSISEGDGYTF. CDR3 nucleotide sequence: TGTGCCAGCAGCCAATCTATAAGTGAAGGGGATGGCTACACCTTC.

This chain uses TRBV3-1 with TRBJ1-6; unclear D gene. Germline CDR1 LGHDT, CDR2 YNNKEL (reference sequence). The CDR3 has 15 amino acids. The V end lost 4 bases, the J end lost 6 bases, and 13 bases lay between the germline ends. The CDR3 coding sequence is TGTGCCAGCAGCCGCGGACCGAATACTAATTCACCCCTCCACTTT. Its protein product is CASSRGPNTNSPLHF. Full variable domain (remainder filled in from reference TRBV3-1 and TRBJ1-6): DTAVSQTPKYLVTQMGNDKSIKCEQNLGHDTMYWYKQDSKKFLKIMFSYNNKELIINETVPNRFSPKSPDKAHLNLHINSLELGDSAVYFCASSRGPNTNSPLHFGNGTRLTVT.